Presented here are 11 T cell receptor beta chains from one specimen sequenced in a study of blood T cells in healthy people across ages (dated by TCRdb to about 2015). The library came from 5' RACE. Reads for this sample came from an Illumina HiSeq 2500. A second 7 to 11 cycle PCR used a sample-barcoded 5' primer and a J-beta primer mix. Starting from the raw public reads, TCRdb applied fastp trimming at Q25, assembled clones with MiXCR and retained in-frame beta chains. Entries are consolidated by CDR3 protein sequence, retaining the most common genes and DNA. Counted in this sample were roughly 800,000 distinct CDR3 sequences; more than 20% of them appeared once. The ten largest account for more than 8% of the sample. These data were also reused for a study on T cells of mothers and their children.

The sample comprised blood. These receptor sequences come from a boy aged 5-17 years in good health.

The chain links TRBV27 to TRBJ2-5; 9 positions agree with TRBD2. CDR3 length equals 15 residues. Germline CDR1 is MNHEY and CDR2 is SMNVEV (reference sequence). The trim removed 7 bases at V and 4 bases at J, leaving 10 bases unmatched. CDR3 protein: CASTSMRGGTETQYF. The CDR3 DNA is TGTGCCAGCACTTCCATGCGGGGGGGTACAGAGACCCAGTACTTC.

V and J are TRBV6-1 and TRBJ1-3; D is undetermined. The CDR3 is 14 amino acids. CDR1 MNHNS and CDR2 SASEGT come from the germline V gene. V lost 5 bases and J lost 6, with 14 bases in between. Written as DNA, the CDR3 is TGTGCCAGCAGTCCAACCCCGGAAATAAACACCATATATTTT. This encodes CASSPTPEINTIYF.

This clonotype showed up just a few times. V and J are TRBV13 and TRBJ1-6; D possibly corresponds to TRBD1 (5 bases). Trimming removed 2 bases at V and 6 bases at J, with 17 bases between. The CDR3 spans 17 residues. The germline gives CDR1 PRHDT, CDR2 FYEKMQ (reference sequence). The CDR3, as DNA: TGTGCCAGCAGCTTATCCGGGACTGCGGGTCGTAATTCACCCCTCCACTTT. Translation: CASSLSGTAGRNSPLHF.

This clonotype was observed a handful of times. The rearrangement uses TRBV5-1 and TRBJ2-5, with TRBD1 matching 7 bases. The CDR3 is 17 amino acids. Germline CDR1 is SGHRS and CDR2 is YFSETQ. V trimming: 3 bases; J trimming: 0 bases; junction bases outside the gene matches: 11. For the CDR3, the DNA is TGCGCCAGCAGCTGGACAGGATTTCTCGGGGACCAAGAGACCCAGTACTTC. It encodes CASSWTGFLGDQETQYF.

This clonotype occurred a few times. The chain links TRBV7-8 to TRBJ2-5, with D unresolved. Per germline, CDR1 SGHVS and CDR2 FQNEAQ. The CDR3 spans 15 residues. V lost 1 base to trimming and J lost 5 bases, with 14 bases between them. Here the CDR3 reads CASSLGALAVETQYF. As DNA, the CDR3 is TGTGCCAGCAGCTTAGGGGCCCTGGCGGTCGAGACCCAGTACTTC.

The CDR3: CSARQGARTDTQYF. The CDR3 region has the DNA TGCAGTGCGCGGCAAGGGGCCCGCACAGATACGCAGTATTTT. The J gene is TRBJ2-3, the V gene TRBV20-1; possibly TRBD1 for D (5 bases). The CDR3 loop spans 14 amino acids. Trimming shortened V by 6 bases and J by 1 base, and 14 bases separated the two germline ends. Germline CDR1 and CDR2: DFQATT and SNEGSKA (reference sequence).

The chain combines TRBV12-3 or TRBV12-4 with TRBJ2-3, with a possible D match to TRBD2 (7 bases). This CDR3 is 15 amino acids long. V lost 5 bases, J lost 0 bases, and 12 bases lay in between. CDR3: CASSGGAGSTDTQYF. As DNA, the CDR3 is TGTGCCAGCAGTGGGGGGGCTGGCAGCACAGATACGCAGTATTTT.

This clonotype has more than one count but fewer than ten. The genes are TRBV13 and TRBJ2-5, with TRBD2 as a possible D gene (6 bases). The closer fit of TRBJ2-1 to the DNA end suggests the J call may be wrong. The CDR3 loop spans 15 amino acids. Germline V gene lookup returns CDR1 PRHDT and CDR2 FYEKMQ (reference sequence). The CDR3 nucleotides read TGTGCCAGCTATCGTGGCGGGGCGAAATTGGATGAGCAGTTCTTC. Protein: CASYRGGAKLDEQFF.

The rearrangement joins TRBV6-1 to TRBJ2-7; D is uncertain. Germline V gene sequence: CDR1 MNHNS, CDR2 SASEGT. This CDR3 spans 10 amino acids. The germline V and J ends were trimmed by 7 bases and 6 bases, with 7 bases remaining between them. The CDR3 sequence is CASIGVEQYF. For the CDR3, the DNA is TGTGCCAGCATCGGTGTCGAGCAGTACTTC.

V gene TRBV7-2 combines with J gene TRBJ2-4; 8 nucleotides agree with TRBD2. This CDR3 has 14 residues. J was trimmed by 6 bases and V by 3 bases; bases with no gene match: 4. The germline V gene has CDR1 SGHTA and CDR2 FQGNSA. The CDR3 sequence is CASSLWGLGNIQYF. CDR3 coding DNA: TGTGCCAGCAGCTTGTGGGGACTAGGAAACATTCAGTACTTC. Drawing the rest from reference TRBV7-2 and TRBJ2-4, the complete variable domain is GAGVSQSPSNKVTEKGKDVELRCDPISGHTALYWYRQSLGQGLEFLIYFQGNSAPDKSGLPSDRFSAERTGGSVSTLTIQRTQQEDSAVYLCASSLWGLGNIQYFGAGTRLSVL.

V usage is TRBV20-1 and J usage is TRBJ2-7; a possible D gene is TRBD2 (6 bases). Germline CDR1 DFQATT, CDR2 SNEGSKA (reference sequence). Trimming stripped 1 base from V and 9 bases from J, with 19 bases between. The CDR3 loop spans 14 amino acids. The CDR3 DNA follows: TGCAGTGCTAGAGTTCAAGCGGGTCTGGGTGGGCAGTACTTC. Protein product: CSARVQAGLGGQYF.